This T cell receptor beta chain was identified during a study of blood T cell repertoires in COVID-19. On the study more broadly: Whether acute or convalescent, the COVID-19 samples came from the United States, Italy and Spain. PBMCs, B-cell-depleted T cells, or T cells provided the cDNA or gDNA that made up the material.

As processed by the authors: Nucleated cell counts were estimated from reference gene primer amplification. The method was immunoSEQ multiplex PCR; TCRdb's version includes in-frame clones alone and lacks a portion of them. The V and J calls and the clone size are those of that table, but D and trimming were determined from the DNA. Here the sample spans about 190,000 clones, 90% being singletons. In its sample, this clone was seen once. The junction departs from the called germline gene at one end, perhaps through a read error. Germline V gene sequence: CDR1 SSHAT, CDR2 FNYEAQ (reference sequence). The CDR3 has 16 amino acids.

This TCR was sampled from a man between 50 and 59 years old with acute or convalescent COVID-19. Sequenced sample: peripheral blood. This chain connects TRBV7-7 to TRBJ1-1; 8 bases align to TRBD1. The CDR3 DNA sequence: TGTGCTAGCAGCTTAGCGACAGGGGAGAGAAGCACTGAAGCTTTCTTT. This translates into CASSLATGERSTEAFF.